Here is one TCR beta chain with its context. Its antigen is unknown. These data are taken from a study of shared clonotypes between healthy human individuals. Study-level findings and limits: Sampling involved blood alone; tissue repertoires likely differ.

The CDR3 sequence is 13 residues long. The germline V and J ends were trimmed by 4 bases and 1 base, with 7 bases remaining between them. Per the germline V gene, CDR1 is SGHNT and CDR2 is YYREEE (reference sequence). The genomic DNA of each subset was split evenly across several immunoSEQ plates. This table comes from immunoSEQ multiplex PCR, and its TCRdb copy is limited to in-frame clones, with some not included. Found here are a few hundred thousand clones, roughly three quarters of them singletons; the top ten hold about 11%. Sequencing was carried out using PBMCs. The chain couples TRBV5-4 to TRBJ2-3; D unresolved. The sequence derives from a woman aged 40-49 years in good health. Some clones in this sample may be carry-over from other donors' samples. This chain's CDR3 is CASSRIRTDTQYF. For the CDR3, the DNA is TGTGCCAGCAGCCGGATTCGCACAGATACGCAGTATTTT.